The TCR beta chain described here comes from a study of control samples from healthy donors and cancer patients. V shed 5 bases, J shed 7 bases, and the junction held 12 bases outside the gene matches. Germline CDR1 is SEHNR and CDR2 is FQNEAQ (reference sequence). The CDR3 has 16 residues. Method: immunoSEQ multiplex PCR; TCRdb's copy keeps in-frame clones and lacks some. The data hold 140,000 to 150,000 clones, with approximately 92% observed a single time. The TCR sequence derives from a man aged 25-45 years in good health. The source material was blood. This rearrangement joins TRBV7-9 to TRBJ1-2; 11 bases are shared with TRBD1. CDR3 nucleotides: TGTGCCAGCAGCAACACCGGGACAGGGGGTCGTAGTGGCTACACCTTC. Its protein is CASSNTGTGGRSGYTF.